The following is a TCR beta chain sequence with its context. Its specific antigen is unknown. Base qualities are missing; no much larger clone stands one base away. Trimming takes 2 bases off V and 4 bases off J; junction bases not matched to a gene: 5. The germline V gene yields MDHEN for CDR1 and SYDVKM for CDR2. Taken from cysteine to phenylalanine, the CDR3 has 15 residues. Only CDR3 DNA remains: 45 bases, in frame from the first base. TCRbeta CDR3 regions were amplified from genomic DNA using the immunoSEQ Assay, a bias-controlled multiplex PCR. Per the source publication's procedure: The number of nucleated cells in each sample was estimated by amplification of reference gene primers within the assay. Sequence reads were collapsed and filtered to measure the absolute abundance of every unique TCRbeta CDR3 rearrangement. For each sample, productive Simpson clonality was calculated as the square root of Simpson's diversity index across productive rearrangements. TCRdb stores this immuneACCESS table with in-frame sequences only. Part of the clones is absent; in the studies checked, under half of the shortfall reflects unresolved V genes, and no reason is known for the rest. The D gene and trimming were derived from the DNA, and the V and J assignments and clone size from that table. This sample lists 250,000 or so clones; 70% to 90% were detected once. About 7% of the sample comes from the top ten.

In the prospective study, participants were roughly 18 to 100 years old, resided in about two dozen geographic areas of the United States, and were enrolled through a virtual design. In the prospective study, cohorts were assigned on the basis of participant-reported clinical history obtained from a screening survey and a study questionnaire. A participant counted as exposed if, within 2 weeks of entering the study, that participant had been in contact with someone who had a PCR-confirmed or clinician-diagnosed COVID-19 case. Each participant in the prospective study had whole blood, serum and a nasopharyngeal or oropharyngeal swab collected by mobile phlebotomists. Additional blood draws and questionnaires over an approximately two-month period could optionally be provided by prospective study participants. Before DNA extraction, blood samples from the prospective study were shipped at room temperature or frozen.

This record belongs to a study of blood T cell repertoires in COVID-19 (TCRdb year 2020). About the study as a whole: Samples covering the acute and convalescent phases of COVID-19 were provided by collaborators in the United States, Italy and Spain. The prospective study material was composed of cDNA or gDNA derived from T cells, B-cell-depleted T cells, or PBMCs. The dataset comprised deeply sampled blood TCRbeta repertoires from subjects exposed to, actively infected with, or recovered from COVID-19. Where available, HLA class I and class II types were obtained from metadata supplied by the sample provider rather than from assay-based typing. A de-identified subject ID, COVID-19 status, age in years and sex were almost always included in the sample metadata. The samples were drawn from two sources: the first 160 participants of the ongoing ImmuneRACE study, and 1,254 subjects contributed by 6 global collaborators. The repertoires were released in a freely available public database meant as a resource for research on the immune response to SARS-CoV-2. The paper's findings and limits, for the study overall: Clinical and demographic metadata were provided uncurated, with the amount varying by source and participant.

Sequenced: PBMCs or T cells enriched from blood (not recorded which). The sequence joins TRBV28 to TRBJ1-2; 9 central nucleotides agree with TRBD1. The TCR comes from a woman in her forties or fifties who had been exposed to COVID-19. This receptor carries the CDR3 CASSLTGTGSYGYTF. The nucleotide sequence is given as TGTGCCAGCAGTTTAACTGGGACAGGGAGCTATGGCTACACCTTC.